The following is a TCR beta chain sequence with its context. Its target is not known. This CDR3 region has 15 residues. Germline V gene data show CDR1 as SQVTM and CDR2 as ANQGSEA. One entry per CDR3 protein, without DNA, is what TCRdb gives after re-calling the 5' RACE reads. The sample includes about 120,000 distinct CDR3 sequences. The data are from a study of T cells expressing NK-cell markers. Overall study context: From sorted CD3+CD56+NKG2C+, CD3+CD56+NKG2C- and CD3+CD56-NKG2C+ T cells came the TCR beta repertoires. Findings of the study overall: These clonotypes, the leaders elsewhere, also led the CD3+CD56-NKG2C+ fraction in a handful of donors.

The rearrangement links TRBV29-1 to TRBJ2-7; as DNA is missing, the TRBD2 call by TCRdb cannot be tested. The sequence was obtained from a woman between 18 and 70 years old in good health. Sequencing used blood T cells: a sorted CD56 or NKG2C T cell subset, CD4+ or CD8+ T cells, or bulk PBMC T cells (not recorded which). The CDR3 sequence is CSVDTVVAGSYEQYF.